This T cell receptor (beta chain) was obtained from a study of radiotherapy plus CTLA-4 blockade in lung cancer (dated by TCRdb to between 2018 and 2020). Background on the whole study: Among enrolled patients, around 18% had an objective response and 31% reached disease control.

Receptors were amplified or captured by the immunoSEQ multiplex PCR assay. Entries here come from immuneACCESS through TCRdb and include only in-frame sequences with V and J called. Some clones fail to appear in such tables; in the studies checked, an unresolved V gene covers under half of the shortfall, and the cause of the remainder is unknown. The sample yields approximately 94,000 clones; approximately 78% were counted once. Under 30% of the sample rests with the top ten. Focal radiation therapy combined with CTLA-4 blockade (ipilimumab) was tested in patients with chemo-refractory metastatic non-small-cell lung cancer. Results and caveats for the whole study, not just this receptor: Early dynamic changes in blood T cell clones, together with increased serum interferon-beta after radiation, were reported as the strongest predictors of response. After treatment with radiotherapy and ipilimumab, TCR clones that originated in tumors expanded in peripheral blood.

With regard to this clone: The antigen this receptor binds is unknown. Base quality data are lacking; no much larger clone is found one base away.

The CDR3, from cysteine to phenylalanine, totals 12 residues. The kept DNA is CDR3 alone, 36 bases in frame from the first base. Between the V and J ends, shortened by 6 bases and 5 bases respectively, the junction contains 10 bases. This specimen consisted of peripheral blood, obtained from a patient treated with radiotherapy plus ipilimumab. The receptor was derived from a human donor with non-small cell lung cancer that progressed on radiotherapy plus ipilimumab. The chain is made from TRBV23-1 and TRBJ2-5; the D gene is possibly TRBD1, with 5 bases matching. TRBV23-1 carries the ORF label, with uncertain function. The sequenced DNA is TGCGCCAGCAGAGGGGATGGGGAGACCCAGTACTTC. It translates to CASRGDGETQYF.